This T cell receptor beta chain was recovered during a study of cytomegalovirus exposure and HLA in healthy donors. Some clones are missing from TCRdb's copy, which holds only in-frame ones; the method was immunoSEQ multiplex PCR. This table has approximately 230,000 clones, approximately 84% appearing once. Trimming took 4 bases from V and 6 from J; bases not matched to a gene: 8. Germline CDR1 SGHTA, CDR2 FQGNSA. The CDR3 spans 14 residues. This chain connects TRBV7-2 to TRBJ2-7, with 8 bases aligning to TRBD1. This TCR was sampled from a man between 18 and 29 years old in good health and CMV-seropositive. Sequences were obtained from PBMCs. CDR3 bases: TGTGCCAGCAGCTCGACGACAGGGGTATCCGAGCAGTACTTC. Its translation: CASSSTTGVSEQYF. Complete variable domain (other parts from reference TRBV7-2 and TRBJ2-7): GAGVSQSPSNKVTEKGKDVELRCDPISGHTALYWYRQSLGQGLEFLIYFQGNSAPDKSGLPSDRFSAERTGGSVSTLTIQRTQQEDSAVYLCASSSTTGVSEQYFGPGTRLTVT.